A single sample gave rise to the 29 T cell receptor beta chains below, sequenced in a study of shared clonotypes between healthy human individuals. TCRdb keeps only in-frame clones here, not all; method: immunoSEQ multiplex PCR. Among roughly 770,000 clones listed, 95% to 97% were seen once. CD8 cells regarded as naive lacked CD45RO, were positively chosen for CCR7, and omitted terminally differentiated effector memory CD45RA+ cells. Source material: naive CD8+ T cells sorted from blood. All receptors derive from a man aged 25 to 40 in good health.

The CDR3: CASRTLSGRADNEQFF. The CDR3 DNA is TGTGCCAGCAGAACCCTCAGCGGGAGGGCTGACAATGAGCAGTTCTTC. The chain couples TRBV27 to TRBJ2-1; 10 bases are a match to TRBD2. The germline V gene has CDR1 MNHEY and CDR2 SMNVEV (reference sequence). The CDR3 has 16 amino acids. The V gene end was trimmed by 6 bases and the J gene end by 5 bases; junction bases not matched to a gene: 10.

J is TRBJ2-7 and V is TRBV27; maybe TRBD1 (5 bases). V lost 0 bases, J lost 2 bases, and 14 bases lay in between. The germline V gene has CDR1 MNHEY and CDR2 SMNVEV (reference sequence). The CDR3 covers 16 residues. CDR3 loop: CASSLSATATTYEQYF. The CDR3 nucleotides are TGTGCCAGCAGTTTATCGGCGACAGCAACAACCTACGAGCAGTACTTC.

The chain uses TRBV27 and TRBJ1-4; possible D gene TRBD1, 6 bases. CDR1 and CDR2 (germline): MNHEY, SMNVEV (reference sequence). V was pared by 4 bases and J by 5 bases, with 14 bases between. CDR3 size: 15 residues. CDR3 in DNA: TGTGCCAGCAGTTCTCACAGGGATTCGAATGAAAAACTGTTTTTT. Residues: CASSSHRDSNEKLFF.

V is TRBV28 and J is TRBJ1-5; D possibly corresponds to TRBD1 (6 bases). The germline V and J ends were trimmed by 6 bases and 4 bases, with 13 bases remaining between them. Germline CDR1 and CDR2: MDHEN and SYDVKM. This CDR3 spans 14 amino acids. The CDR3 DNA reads TGTGCCAGCAGACGGACAGAAATTAATCAGCCCCAGCATTTT. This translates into CASRRTEINQPQHF. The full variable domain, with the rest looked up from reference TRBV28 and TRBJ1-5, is DVKVTQSSRYLVKRTGEKVFLECVQDMDHENMFWYRQDPGLGLRLIYFSYDVKMKEKGDIPEGYSVSREKKERFSLILESASTNQTSMYLCASRRTEINQPQHFGDGTRLSIL.

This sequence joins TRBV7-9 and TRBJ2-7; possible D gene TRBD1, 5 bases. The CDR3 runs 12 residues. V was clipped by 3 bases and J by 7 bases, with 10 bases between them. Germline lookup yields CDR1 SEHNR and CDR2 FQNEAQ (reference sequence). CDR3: CASSFEGVEQYF. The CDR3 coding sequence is TGTGCCAGCAGCTTTGAAGGGGTAGAGCAGTACTTC.

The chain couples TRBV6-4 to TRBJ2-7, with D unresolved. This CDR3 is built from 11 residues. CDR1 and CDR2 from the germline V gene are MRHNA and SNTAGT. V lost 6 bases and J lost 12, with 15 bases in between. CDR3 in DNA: TGTGCCAGCAGGTATCAGGTCAAAAGGTACTTC. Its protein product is CASRYQVKRYF.

CDR3 sequence reads: CASSQDLGFRSEQFF. The CDR3 region has the DNA TGCGCCAGCAGCCAAGATCTCGGCTTCAGAAGTGAGCAGTTCTTC. This rearrangement joins TRBV4-3 to TRBJ2-1; the D is unclear. The CDR3 contains 15 residues. Trimming pared 0 bases from V and 9 bases from J, leaving 15 bases between. Germline CDR1 LGHNA, CDR2 YSLEER.

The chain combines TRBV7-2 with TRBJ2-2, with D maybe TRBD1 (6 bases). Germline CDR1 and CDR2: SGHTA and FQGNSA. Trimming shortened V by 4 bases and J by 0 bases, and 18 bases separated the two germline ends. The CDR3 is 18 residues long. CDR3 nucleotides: TGTGCCAGCAGCTACTACCGAAGGGACACGACGAACACCGGGGAGCTGTTTTTT. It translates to CASSYYRRDTTNTGELFF.

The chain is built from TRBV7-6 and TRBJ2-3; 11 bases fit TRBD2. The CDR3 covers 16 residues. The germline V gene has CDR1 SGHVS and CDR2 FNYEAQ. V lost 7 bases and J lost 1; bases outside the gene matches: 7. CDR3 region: CASKSSGGSGTDTQYF. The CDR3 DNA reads TGTGCCAGCAAATCTAGCGGGGGGTCTGGCACAGATACGCAGTATTTT.

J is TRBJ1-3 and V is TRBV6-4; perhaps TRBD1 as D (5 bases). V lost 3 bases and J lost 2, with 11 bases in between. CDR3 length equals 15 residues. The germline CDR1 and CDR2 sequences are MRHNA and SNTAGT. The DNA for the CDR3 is TGTGCCAGCAGTGAAAGGGGTGCACCTGGAAACACCATATATTTT. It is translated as CASSERGAPGNTIYF.

CDR3 in DNA: TGTGCCAGCAGCTTATATAAGGGAACAGAGGGGGAGACCCAGTACTTC. It yields the protein CASSLYKGTEGETQYF. The genes are TRBV7-9 and TRBJ2-5; tentatively, D is TRBD1 or TRBD2 (5 bases each). Germline V gene lookup returns CDR1 SEHNR and CDR2 FQNEAQ (reference sequence). The V and J ends lost 2 bases and 5 bases respectively, with 18 bases between them. CDR3 length: 16 residues.

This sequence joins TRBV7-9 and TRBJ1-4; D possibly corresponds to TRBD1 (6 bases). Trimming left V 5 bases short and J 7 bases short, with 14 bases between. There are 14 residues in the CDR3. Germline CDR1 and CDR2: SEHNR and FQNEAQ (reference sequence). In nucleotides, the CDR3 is TGTGCCAGCAGCACCCAGGGGAGGGCTGAAAAACTGTTTTTT. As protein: CASSTQGRAEKLFF.

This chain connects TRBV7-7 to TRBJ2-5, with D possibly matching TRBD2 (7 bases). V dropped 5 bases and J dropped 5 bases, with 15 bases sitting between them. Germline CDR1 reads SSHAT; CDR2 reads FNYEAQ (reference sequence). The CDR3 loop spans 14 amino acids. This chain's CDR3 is CASSPRGAGETQYF. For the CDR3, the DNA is TGTGCCAGCAGCCCCCGGGGGGCAGGGGAGACCCAGTACTTC. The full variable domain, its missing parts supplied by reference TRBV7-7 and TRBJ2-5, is GAGVSQSPRYKVTKRGQDVTLRCDPISSHATLYWYQQALGQGPEFLTYFNYEAQPDKSGLPSDRFSAERPEGSISTLTIQRTEQRDSAMYRCASSPRGAGETQYFGPGTRLLVL.

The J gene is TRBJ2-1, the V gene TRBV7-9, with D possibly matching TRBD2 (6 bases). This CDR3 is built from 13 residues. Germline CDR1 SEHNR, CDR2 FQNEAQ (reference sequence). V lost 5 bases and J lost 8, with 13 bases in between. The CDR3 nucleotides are TGTGCCAGCAGCCCAGAACCTAGCGATGAGCAGTTCTTC. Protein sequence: CASSPEPSDEQFF.

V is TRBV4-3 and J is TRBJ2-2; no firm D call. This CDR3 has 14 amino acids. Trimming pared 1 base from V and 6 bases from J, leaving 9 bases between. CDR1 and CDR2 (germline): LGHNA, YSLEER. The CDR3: CASSQGQDPGELFF. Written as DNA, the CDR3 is TGCGCCAGCAGCCAAGGTCAGGACCCCGGGGAGCTGTTTTTT.

The CDR3 nucleotides read TGTGCCAGCAAGACAAGCGGGACTTACAATGAGCAGTTCTTC. Translation gives CASKTSGTYNEQFF. The gene calls are TRBV2 and TRBJ2-1, with 7 bases fitting TRBD2. V lost 7 bases and J lost 4; bases outside the gene matches: 7. Germline values: CDR1 SNHLY, CDR2 FYNNEI. The CDR3 is made up of 14 amino acids.

CDR3 in amino acids: CSVWVISVDEQFF. For the CDR3, the DNA is TGCAGCGTCTGGGTCATTAGTGTTGATGAGCAGTTCTTC. The chain joins TRBV29-1 to TRBJ2-1; D call uncertain. Trimming removed 6 bases from V and 8 bases from J, with 17 bases in between. The germline V gene encodes CDR1 SQVTM and CDR2 ANQGSEA. There are 13 residues in the CDR3.

CDR3 amino acids: CASSPIAGGAEQFF. The CDR3 nucleotides are TGTGCCAGCAGTCCTATAGCGGGAGGGGCTGAGCAGTTCTTC. This chain uses TRBV7-3 with TRBJ2-1, with 11 nucleotides matching TRBD2. The CDR3 has 14 residues. Germline values: CDR1 SGHTA, CDR2 FQGTGA. The ends lost 6 bases at V and 9 bases at J; junction bases unmatched: 7.

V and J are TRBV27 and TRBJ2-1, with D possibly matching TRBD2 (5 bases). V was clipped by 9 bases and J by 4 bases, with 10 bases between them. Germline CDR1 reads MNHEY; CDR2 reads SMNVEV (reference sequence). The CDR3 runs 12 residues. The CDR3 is CASVGAYNEQFF. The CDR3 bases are TGTGCCAGTGTGGGAGCTTACAATGAGCAGTTCTTC.

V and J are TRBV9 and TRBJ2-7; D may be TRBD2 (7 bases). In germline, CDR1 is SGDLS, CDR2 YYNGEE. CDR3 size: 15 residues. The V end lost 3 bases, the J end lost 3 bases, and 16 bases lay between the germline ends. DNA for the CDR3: TGTGCCAGCAGCGACGGGGAGGGGGAGGTCTACGAGCAGTACTTC. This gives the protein CASSDGEGEVYEQYF.

The CDR3 sequence: CASSPGTWTYEQYF. CDR3 nucleotide sequence: TGTGCCAGCAGTCCCGGGACCTGGACCTACGAGCAGTACTTC. V gene TRBV27 combines with J gene TRBJ2-7, with D perhaps TRBD1 or TRBD2 (5 bases each). CDR3 length: 14 residues. Per germline, CDR1 MNHEY and CDR2 SMNVEV (reference sequence). V was pared by 5 bases and J by 2 bases, with 13 bases between.

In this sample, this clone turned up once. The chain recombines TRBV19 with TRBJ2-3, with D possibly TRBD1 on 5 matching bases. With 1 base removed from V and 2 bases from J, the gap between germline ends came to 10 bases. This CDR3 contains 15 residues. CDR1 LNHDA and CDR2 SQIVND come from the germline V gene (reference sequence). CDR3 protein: CASSIGGTPTDTQYF. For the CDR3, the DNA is TGTGCCAGTAGTATAGGGGGCACCCCCACAGATACGCAGTATTTT.

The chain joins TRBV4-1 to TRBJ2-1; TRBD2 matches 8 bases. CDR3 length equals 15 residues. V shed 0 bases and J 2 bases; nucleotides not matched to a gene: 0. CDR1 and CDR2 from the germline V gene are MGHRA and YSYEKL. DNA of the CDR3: TGCGCCAGCAGCCAAGAACTAGCGGCCTACAATGAGCAGTTCTTC. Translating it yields CASSQELAAYNEQFF.

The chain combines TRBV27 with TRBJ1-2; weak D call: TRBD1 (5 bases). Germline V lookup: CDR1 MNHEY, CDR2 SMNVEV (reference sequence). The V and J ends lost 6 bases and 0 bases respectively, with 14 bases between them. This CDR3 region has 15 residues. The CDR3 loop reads CASRTWDGANYGYTF. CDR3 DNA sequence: TGTGCCAGCAGAACCTGGGACGGAGCTAACTATGGCTACACCTTC.

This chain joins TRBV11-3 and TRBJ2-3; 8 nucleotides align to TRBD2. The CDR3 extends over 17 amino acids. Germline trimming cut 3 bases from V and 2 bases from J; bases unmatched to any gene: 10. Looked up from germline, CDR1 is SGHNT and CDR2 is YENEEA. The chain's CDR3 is CASSFRGSSGLTDTQYF. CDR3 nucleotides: TGTGCCAGCAGCTTTAGGGGGTCTAGCGGGCTCACAGATACGCAGTATTTT.

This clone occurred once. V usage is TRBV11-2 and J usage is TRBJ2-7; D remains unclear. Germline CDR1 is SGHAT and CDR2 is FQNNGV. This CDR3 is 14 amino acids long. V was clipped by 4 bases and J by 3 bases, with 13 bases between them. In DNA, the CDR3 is TGTGCCAGCAGCTCCACTACGTTCCGCTACGAGCAGTACTTC. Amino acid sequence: CASSSTTFRYEQYF.

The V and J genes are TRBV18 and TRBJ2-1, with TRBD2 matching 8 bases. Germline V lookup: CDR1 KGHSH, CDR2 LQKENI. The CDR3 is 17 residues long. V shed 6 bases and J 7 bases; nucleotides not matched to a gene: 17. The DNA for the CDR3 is TGTGCCAGCTCCCCCCAAGTTCGAGCGGGAGTGGGTAATGAGCAGTTCTTC. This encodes CASSPQVRAGVGNEQFF.

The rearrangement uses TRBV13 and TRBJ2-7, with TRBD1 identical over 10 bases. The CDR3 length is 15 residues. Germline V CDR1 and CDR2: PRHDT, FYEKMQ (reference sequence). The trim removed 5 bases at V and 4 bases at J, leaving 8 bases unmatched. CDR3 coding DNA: TGTGCCAGCAGCGGCGGACAGGGGGTTTTTTACGAGCAGTACTTC. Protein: CASSGGQGVFYEQYF. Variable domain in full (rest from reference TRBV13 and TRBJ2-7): AAGVIQSPRHLIKEKRETATLKCYPIPRHDTVYWYQQGPGQDPQFLISFYEKMQSDKGSIPDRFSAQQFSDYHSELNMSSLELGDSALYFCASSGGQGVFYEQYFGPGTRLTVT.

CDR3 bases: TGTGCCAGCAAGCCAGGACAGGGTACCTATGGCTACACCTTC. Its translation: CASKPGQGTYGYTF. This chain connects TRBV2 to TRBJ1-2, with 8 bases matching TRBD1. The CDR3 has 14 residues. Germline CDR1 SNHLY, CDR2 FYNNEI. The trim removed 7 bases at V and 4 bases at J, leaving 8 bases unmatched.